This is a list of T cell receptor beta chains from one sample in a study of CD8+ T cells in alopecia areata. Assay: immunoSEQ multiplex PCR; the TCRdb copy retains only in-frame clones and omits some. The sample has 93,000 or so clones, more than 75% seen once. The sample in question was CD8+ T cells sorted from blood, obtained around week 30, from a patient treated with tofacitinib. Receptor source: a human donor with alopecia areata. The CDR3 runs from the conserved cysteine through the conserved F or W. The D gene is left open where the match is weak. Clone size appears in some rows only: once, few, many, or a class for an expanded clone.

NA,NA,TRBV7-2,TRBJ1-6,CASSLNGGSNSPLHF,TGTGCCAGCAGCTTGAATGGGGGCTCAAATTCACCCCTCCACTTT
TRBD1,once,TRBV27,TRBJ1-5,CASSLDRGYQPQHF,TGTGCCAGCAGCTTGGACAGGGGGTATCAGCCCCAGCATTTT
NA,NA,TRBV27,TRBJ2-7,CASSPLGYYEQYF,TGTGCCAGCAGCCCATTAGGGTACTACGAGCAGTACTTC
NA,NA,TRBV7-7,TRBJ2-1,CASSFGPGDEQFF,TGTGCTAGCAGCTTCGGTCCTGGAGATGAGCAGTTCTTC
TRBD1,NA,TRBV7-3,TRBJ2-3,CASRGQGSDTQYF,TGTGCCAGCAGAGGACAGGGGTCAGATACGCAGTATTTT
TRBD2,NA,TRBV29-1,TRBJ2-2,CSVGGLAGGGTGELFF,TGCAGCGTTGGGGGACTAGCGGGAGGTGGCACCGGGGAGCTGTTTTTT
NA,NA,TRBV5-6,TRBJ2-7,CASSEGYEQYF,TGTGCCAGCAGCGAAGGTTACGAGCAGTACTTC
TRBD2,NA,TRBV4-1,TRBJ2-3,CASSHPPGGAATDTQYF,TGCGCCAGCAGCCACCCCCCGGGGGGAGCGGCCACAGATACGCAGTATTTT
NA,NA,TRBV27,TRBJ1-5,CASGLPSQPQHF,TGTGCCAGCGGCTTGCCAAGTCAGCCCCAGCATTTT
NA,NA,TRBV7-8,TRBJ2-2,CASSLSRSGELFF,TGTGCCAGCAGCTTGTCTAGAAGCGGGGAGCTGTTTTTT
NA,NA,TRBV7-8,TRBJ1-2,CASSPIRGDYGYTF,TGTGCCAGCAGCCCTATCAGGGGCGACTATGGCTACACCTTC
TRBD2,once,TRBV7-9,TRBJ2-4,CASSSARGAFDIQYF,TGTGCCAGCAGCTCCGCGCGGGGGGCCTTCGACATTCAGTACTTC
NA,few,TRBV30,TRBJ2-1,CAWSGPYNEQFF,TGTGCCTGGAGTGGGCCCTACAATGAGCAGTTCTTC
NA,NA,TRBV29-1,TRBJ1-1,CSVNRAGSTEAFF,TGCAGCGTTAATCGGGCAGGGAGCACTGAAGCTTTCTTT
NA,NA,TRBV30,TRBJ2-3,CAWSGADTQYF,TGTGCCTGGAGTGGGGCAGATACGCAGTATTTT
NA,NA,TRBV11-2,TRBJ1-4,CASSWRDVDEKLFF,TGTGCCAGCAGCTGGAGGGACGTCGATGAAAAACTGTTTTTT
NA,NA,TRBV11-2,TRBJ2-7,CASSHGVEQYF,TGTGCCAGCAGCCATGGGGTCGAGCAGTACTTC
TRBD2,NA,TRBV9,TRBJ2-3,CASSPSGERDTQYF,TGTGCCAGCAGCCCCAGCGGGGAGAGAGATACGCAGTATTTT
NA,NA,TRBV29-1,TRBJ2-2,CSAGLTGELFF,TGCAGCGCAGGGCTCACCGGGGAGCTGTTTTTT
NA,NA,TRBV9,TRBJ2-1,CASSGGEQFF,TGTGCCAGCAGCGGTGGTGAGCAGTTCTTC
NA,NA,TRBV19,TRBJ1-1,CASSILGEATEAFF,TGTGCCAGTAGTATACTTGGGGAGGCCACTGAAGCTTTCTTT
TRBD1,NA,TRBV5-5,TRBJ1-2,CASSADRAVGYGYTF,TGTGCCAGCAGCGCCGACAGGGCGGTGGGCTATGGCTACACCTTC
NA,NA,TRBV4-1,TRBJ2-7,CASSQGGGGEQYF,TGCGCCAGCAGCCAAGGTGGAGGGGGCGAGCAGTACTTC
NA,NA,TRBV7-9,TRBJ2-7,CASSLVGRAYEQYF,TGTGCCAGCAGCTTAGTTGGCAGAGCCTACGAGCAGTACTTC
TRBD2,NA,TRBV10-3,TRBJ2-1,CAISDPLGAGRGHEQFF,TGTGCCATCAGTGACCCTTTGGGAGCGGGGCGAGGCCATGAGCAGTTCTTC
TRBD2,NA,TRBV4-1,TRBJ2-1,CASSQVSGNHNEQFF,TGCGCCAGCAGCCAAGTAAGCGGGAACCACAATGAGCAGTTCTTC
TRBD1,NA,TRBV9,TRBJ2-1,CASSVVGQGTYNEQFF,TGTGCCAGCAGCGTAGTAGGACAGGGGACCTACAATGAGCAGTTCTTC
NA,NA,TRBV29-1,TRBJ2-4,CSVEIPRSLEVNIQYF,TGCAGCGTAGAGATTCCCAGGAGTCTCGAGGTTAACATTCAGTACTTC
TRBD1,NA,TRBV27,TRBJ2-7,CASSSLDRLEQYF,TGTGCCAGCAGTTCCCTGGACAGGCTCGAGCAGTACTTC
NA,NA,TRBV7-9,TRBJ2-7,CASSFGSEQYF,TGTGCCAGCAGCTTTGGGTCCGAGCAGTACTTC
NA,NA,TRBV29-1,TRBJ1-1,CSVLSSRTEAFF,TGCAGCGTCCTCAGTTCTAGGACTGAAGCTTTCTTT
NA,NA,TRBV7-6,TRBJ2-3,CASSLAPGPREQYF,TGTGCCAGCAGCTTAGCGCCGGGTCCGCGGGAGCAGTATTTT
TRBD2,NA,TRBV30,TRBJ2-1,CAWSNQRGGIREQFF,TGTGCCTGGAGTAATCAGCGGGGGGGGATTCGTGAGCAGTTCTTC
TRBD2,NA,TRBV7-8,TRBJ2-1,CASTSGGANEQFF,TGTGCCAGCACTAGCGGGGGGGCCAATGAGCAGTTCTTC
NA,NA,TRBV5-6,TRBJ2-7,CASSLTDSYEQYF,TGTGCCAGCAGCTTGACAGATTCCTACGAGCAGTACTTC